This T cell receptor (beta chain) stems from a study of cytomegalovirus exposure and HLA in healthy donors. Study conclusions and caveats: Cytomegalovirus-associated TCR beta chains were listed, numbering more than 150. For TCR beta chains, V- and J-gene trimming was later linked to a missense DCLRE1C variant. One later analysis reportedly identified an Asian-associated ancestry cluster that showed fewer N-insertions than the approximately 710-donor mean.

In the PCR, 60 Vbeta and 13 Jbeta primers were used. As originally analysed: About 80 million unique TCR beta chains, about 11 million of them shared, were counted by a later analysis. Using immunoSEQ multiplex PCR, the repertoire was profiled, and TCRdb retains in-frame clones only, with some absent. V and J calls plus clone size are reproduced from that table; the DNA served to infer D and trimming. The table lists about 94,000 clones, 50% to 75% of them singletons, with 3.9% in the top ten. This clone has only a few counts. Its matching antigen is unknown. Trimming cost V 0 bases and J 7 bases, with 16 bases left between them. Germline lookup yields CDR1 KGHSH and CDR2 LQKENI. This CDR3 comprises 15 residues.

The sample comprised PBMCs. The chain couples TRBV18 to TRBJ2-7, with D perhaps TRBD2 (7 bases). The TCR comes from a man aged 25-45 years in good health and CMV-seronegative. The CDR3 DNA sequence: TGTGCCAGCTCACCACCGGCGGGGGCGGGAAGTGAGCAGTACTTC. Protein product: CASSPPAGAGSEQYF.